These 13 T cell receptor beta chains were all obtained from the same sample, sequenced in a study of blood T cell repertoires in COVID-19. TCRdb keeps only in-frame clones here, not all; method: immunoSEQ multiplex PCR. The table lists 110,000 to 150,000 clones, about 87% of them singletons. The sequencing sample was made of peripheral blood. These receptors all stem from a human donor in a cohort sampled during active COVID-19.

This clone has just a few counts. J is TRBJ2-1 and V is TRBV7-8, with TRBD1 matching over 9 bases. The V segment lost 4 bases and the J segment 8 bases; nucleotides outside the gene matches: 3. The CDR3 contains 13 residues. Germline V gives CDR1 SGHVS, CDR2 FQNEAQ. CDR3 protein: CASSSGQGYEQFF. Written as DNA, the CDR3 is TGTGCCAGCAGCTCAGGACAGGGGTATGAGCAGTTCTTC.

The J gene is TRBJ1-2, the V gene TRBV9; TRBD1 matches 10 bases. CDR1 and CDR2 (germline): SGDLS, YYNGEE. The CDR3 extends over 15 amino acids. V lost 4 bases and J lost 7; bases outside the gene matches: 10. This CDR3 reads CASSPSSRDRGGYTF. The CDR3 bases are TGTGCCAGCAGCCCGTCGTCCCGGGACAGGGGTGGCTACACCTTC.

The CDR3 is CASRPRGVLAETQYF. CDR3 nucleotides: TGTGCCAGTAGGCCCAGGGGGGTGCTAGCGGAGACCCAGTACTTC. The chain has TRBV19 and TRBJ2-5; TRBD1 might be the D (7 bases). V dropped 6 bases and J dropped 5 bases, with 19 bases sitting between them. The CDR3 consists of 15 residues. Germline V CDR1 and CDR2: LNHDA, SQIVND (reference sequence).

This clone has only a few counts. The chain carries TRBV24-1 and TRBJ2-5, with a weak D call TRBD1 (6 bases). From germline, CDR1 is KGHDR and CDR2 SFDVKD. The CDR3 sequence is 20 residues long. The V end was cut by 7 bases, the J end by 0 bases, with 29 bases between. The CDR3 spells CATRYTGYGLAVPNQETQYF. The CDR3 DNA is TGTGCCACCAGATATACAGGGTACGGCCTGGCGGTTCCGAACCAAGAGACCCAGTACTTC.

The chain couples TRBV19 to TRBJ1-1; D possibly corresponds to TRBD1 (6 bases). CDR1 is LNHDA, CDR2 SQIVND, per germline (reference sequence). With 3 bases removed from V and 8 bases from J, the gap between germline ends came to 19 bases. The length of the CDR3 is 15 residues. CDR3: CASSIAPQGRFEAFF. CDR3 bases: TGTGCCAGTAGTATCGCCCCACAGGGTCGATTCGAAGCTTTCTTT.

The rearrangement uses TRBV28 and TRBJ2-5, with TRBD2 matching 11 bases. The V segment lost 3 bases and the J segment 1 base; nucleotides outside the gene matches: 1. This CDR3 spans 15 amino acids. The germline CDR1 and CDR2 sequences are MDHEN and SYDVKM. The DNA for the CDR3 is TGTGCCAGCAGTTTGCTAGCGGGAGGCCAAGAGACCCAGTACTTC. It specifies CASSLLAGGQETQYF.

A single count supports this clone. The chain is built from TRBV11-2 and TRBJ2-4; 8 nucleotides match TRBD2. CDR1 and CDR2 (germline): SGHAT, FQNNGV. Germline trimming cut 5 bases from V and 5 bases from J; bases unmatched to any gene: 5. There are 14 residues in the CDR3. The CDR3: CASSAVAGQNIQYF. The CDR3, as DNA: TGTGCCAGCAGCGCCGTAGCGGGACAAAACATTCAGTACTTC. Full variable domain (outside the CDR3, taken from reference TRBV11-2 and TRBJ2-4): EAGVAQSPRYKIIEKRQSVAFWCNPISGHATLYWYQQILGQGPKLLIQFQNNGVVDDSQLPKDRFSAERLKGVDSTLKIQPAKLEDSAVYLCASSAVAGQNIQYFGAGTRLSVL.

This chain uses TRBV3-1 (or the pseudogene TRBV3-2) with TRBJ1-2; D is ambiguous. Per the germline V gene, CDR1 is LGHDT and CDR2 is YNNKEL (reference sequence). This CDR3 region has 15 residues. Between the trimmed V and J ends, which lost 4 bases and 5 bases, there was a span of 17 bases. CDR3 region: CASSLLGQDVYGYTF. In DNA, the CDR3 is TGTGCCAGCAGCCTCCTTGGGCAGGATGTTTATGGCTACACCTTC.

This clone was found once. The rearrangement links TRBV6-5 to TRBJ2-1, with D tentatively TRBD1 (6 bases). Germline CDR1 reads MNHEY; CDR2 reads SVGAGI. The CDR3 extends over 14 amino acids. Trimming took 5 bases from V and 9 from J, leaving 17 bases between them. The CDR3 region has the DNA TGTGCCAGCAGTCTAGGGACATTTTTGGGTGAGCAGTTCTTC. It yields the protein CASSLGTFLGEQFF.

This chain links TRBV7-3 with TRBJ1-1; D gene ambiguous. Trimming shortened V by 5 bases and J by 1 base, and 17 bases separated the two germline ends. Germline CDR1 SGHTA, CDR2 FQGTGA. The CDR3 is made up of 16 amino acids. The CDR3, as DNA: TGTGCCAGCAGCCCACAACCAGTGACTTCGAACACTGAAGCTTTCTTT. As protein: CASSPQPVTSNTEAFF.

The rearrangement links TRBV19 to TRBJ1-1; a weak D match, TRBD1 (6 bases). The CDR3 consists of 18 residues. V lost 5 bases and J lost 6, with 28 bases in between. Per germline, CDR1 LNHDA and CDR2 SQIVND (reference sequence). CDR3: CASSVGWGQGNRVAEAFF. The CDR3 DNA reads TGTGCCAGTAGTGTGGGGTGGGGTCAGGGGAATAGGGTCGCTGAAGCTTTCTTT.

The gene calls are TRBV6-5 and TRBJ1-2, with 12 positions matching TRBD1. Losses at the gene ends were 8 bases for V and 7 bases for J; bases not matched to a gene: 5. The V gene's germline CDR1 is MNHEY and CDR2 SVGAGI. This CDR3 contains 13 residues. CDR3 region: CASLLGQGAGYTF. The CDR3 DNA sequence: TGTGCCAGCCTGTTGGGACAGGGGGCTGGCTACACCTTC.

The genes are TRBV7-9 and TRBJ1-1; no firm D call. The ends were cut back, 3 bases at V and 1 base at J, with 6 bases in the middle. The germline V gene encodes CDR1 SEHNR and CDR2 FQNEAQ (reference sequence). The CDR3 loop spans 13 amino acids. The chain's CDR3 is CASSFTPNTEAFF. The CDR3 nucleotides are TGTGCCAGCAGCTTTACACCGAACACTGAAGCTTTCTTT.